The sequence of this T cell receptor beta chain was determined in a study of blood T cell repertoires in COVID-19. Study summary: Specimens from acute and convalescent COVID-19 originated in the United States, Italy and Spain.

CDR3 length equals 13 residues. Germline lookup yields CDR1 MNHNY and CDR2 SVGAGI (reference sequence). Losses at the gene ends were 7 bases for V and 3 bases for J; bases not matched to a gene: 5. The protocol was immunoSEQ multiplex PCR, while the TCRdb copy is restricted to in-frame clones and leaves out a portion. The sample contains around 94,000 clones, 78% of which appear only once. The sequenced sample was peripheral blood. The rearrangement uses TRBV6-6 and TRBJ1-1, with 7 bases identical to TRBD1. The receptor comes from a man in his 60s with active or convalescent COVID-19. The CDR3 loop is CASTADRDTEAFF. CDR3 nucleotides: TGTGCCAGCACCGCCGACAGGGACACTGAAGCTTTCTTT.